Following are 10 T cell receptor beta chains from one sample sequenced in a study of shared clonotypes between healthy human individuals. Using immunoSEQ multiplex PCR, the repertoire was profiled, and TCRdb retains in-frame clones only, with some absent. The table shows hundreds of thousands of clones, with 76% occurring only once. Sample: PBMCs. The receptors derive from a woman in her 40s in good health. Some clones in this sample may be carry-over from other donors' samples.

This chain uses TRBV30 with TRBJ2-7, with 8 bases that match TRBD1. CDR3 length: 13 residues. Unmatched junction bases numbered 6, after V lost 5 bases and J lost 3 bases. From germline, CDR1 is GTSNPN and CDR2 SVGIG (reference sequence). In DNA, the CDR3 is TGTGCCTGGGGATCCGACAGGGGCTACGAGCAGTACTTC. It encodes CAWGSDRGYEQYF.

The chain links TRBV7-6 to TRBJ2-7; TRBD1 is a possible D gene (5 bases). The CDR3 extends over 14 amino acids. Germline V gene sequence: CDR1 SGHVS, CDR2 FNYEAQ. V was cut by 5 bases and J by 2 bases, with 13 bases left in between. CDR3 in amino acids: CASSPGAYPYEQYF. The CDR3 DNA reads TGTGCCAGCAGCCCTGGGGCCTACCCCTACGAGCAGTACTTC.

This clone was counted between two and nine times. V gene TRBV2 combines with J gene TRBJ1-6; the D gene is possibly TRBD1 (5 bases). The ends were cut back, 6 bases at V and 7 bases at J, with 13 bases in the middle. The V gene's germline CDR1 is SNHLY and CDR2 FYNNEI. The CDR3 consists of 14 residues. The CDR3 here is CASRFDSPNSPLHF. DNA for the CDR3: TGTGCCAGCAGATTCGACAGCCCCAATTCACCCCTCCACTTT.

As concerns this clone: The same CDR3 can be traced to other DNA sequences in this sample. The CDR3 region is CASSLAGGYNEQFF. The CDR3 nucleotides read TGTGCCAGCAGCTTAGCGGGGGGATACAATGAGCAGTTCTTC. The chain is built from TRBV7-3 and TRBJ2-1, with 8 positions matching TRBD2. Germline CDR1 is SGHTA and CDR2 is FQGTGA. The V segment lost 2 bases and the J segment 4 bases; nucleotides outside the gene matches: 1. This CDR3 region has 14 residues.

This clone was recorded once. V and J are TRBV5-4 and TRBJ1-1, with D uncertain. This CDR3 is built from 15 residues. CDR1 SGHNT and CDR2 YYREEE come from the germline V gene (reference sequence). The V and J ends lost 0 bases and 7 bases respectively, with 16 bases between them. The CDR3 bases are TGTGCCAGCAGCTTGGGAGGGCCAGGAGGTCTTGAAGCTTTCTTT. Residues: CASSLGGPGGLEAFF. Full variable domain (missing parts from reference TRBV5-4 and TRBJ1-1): ETGVTQSPTHLIKTRGQQVTLRCSSQSGHNTVSWYQQALGQGPQFIFQYYREEENGRGNFPPRFSGLQFPNYSSELNVNALELDDSALYLCASSLGGPGGLEAFFGQGTRLTVV.

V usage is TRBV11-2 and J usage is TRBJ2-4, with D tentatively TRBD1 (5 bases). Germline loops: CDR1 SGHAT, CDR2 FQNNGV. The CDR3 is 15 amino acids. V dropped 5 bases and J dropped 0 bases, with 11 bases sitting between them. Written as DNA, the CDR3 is TGTGCCAGCAGCCCCCAGGGATTAGCCAAAAACATTCAGTACTTC. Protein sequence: CASSPQGLAKNIQYF.

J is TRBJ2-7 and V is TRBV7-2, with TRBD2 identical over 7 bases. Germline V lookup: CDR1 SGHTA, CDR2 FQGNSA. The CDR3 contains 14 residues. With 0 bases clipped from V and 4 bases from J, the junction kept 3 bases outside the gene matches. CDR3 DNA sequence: TGTGCCAGCAGCTTAGCACTAGCGAATTACGAGCAGTACTTC. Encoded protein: CASSLALANYEQYF.

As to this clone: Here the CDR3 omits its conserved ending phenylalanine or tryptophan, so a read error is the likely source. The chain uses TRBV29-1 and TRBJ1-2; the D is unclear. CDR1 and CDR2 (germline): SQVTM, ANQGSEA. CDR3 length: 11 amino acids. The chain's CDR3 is CGESSNYGYTS. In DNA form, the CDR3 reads TGCGGCGAGTCCTCAAACTATGGCTACACCTCC.

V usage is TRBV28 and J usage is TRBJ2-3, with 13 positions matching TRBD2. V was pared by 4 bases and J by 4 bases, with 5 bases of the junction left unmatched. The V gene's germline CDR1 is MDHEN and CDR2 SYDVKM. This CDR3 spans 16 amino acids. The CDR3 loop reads CASSSGLAGSSDTQYF. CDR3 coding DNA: TGTGCCAGCAGTTCGGGACTAGCGGGATCCTCAGATACGCAGTATTTT.

As DNA, the CDR3 is TGCGCCAGCAGCCAAGACCCCCAGGGGGCTGTCTACGAGCAGTACTTC. It codes for CASSQDPQGAVYEQYF. The chain employs TRBV4-1 and TRBJ2-7; TRBD1 aligns across 8 bases. The germline V gene encodes CDR1 MGHRA and CDR2 YSYEKL. The trim removed 0 bases at V and 3 bases at J, leaving 7 bases unmatched. The CDR3 sequence is 16 residues long.